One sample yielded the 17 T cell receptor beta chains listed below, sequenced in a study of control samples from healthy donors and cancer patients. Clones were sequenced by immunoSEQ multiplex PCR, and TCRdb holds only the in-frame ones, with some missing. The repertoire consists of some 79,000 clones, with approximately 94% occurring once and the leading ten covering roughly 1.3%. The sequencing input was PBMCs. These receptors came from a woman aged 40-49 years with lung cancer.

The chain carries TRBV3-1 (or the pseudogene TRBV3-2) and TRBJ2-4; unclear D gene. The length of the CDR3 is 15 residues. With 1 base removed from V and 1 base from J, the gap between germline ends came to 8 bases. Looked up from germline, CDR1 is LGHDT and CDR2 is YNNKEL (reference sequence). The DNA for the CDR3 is TGTGCCAGCAGCCAAGCTGCGGTGGCCAAAAACATTCAGTACTTC. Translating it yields CASSQAAVAKNIQYF.

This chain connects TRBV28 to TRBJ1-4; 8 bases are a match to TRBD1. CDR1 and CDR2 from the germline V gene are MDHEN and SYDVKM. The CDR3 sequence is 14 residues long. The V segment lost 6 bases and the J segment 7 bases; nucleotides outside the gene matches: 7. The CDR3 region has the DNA TGTGCCAGCAGGCGCAGGGGGCCTTTTGAAAAACTGTTTTTT. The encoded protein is CASRRRGPFEKLFF.

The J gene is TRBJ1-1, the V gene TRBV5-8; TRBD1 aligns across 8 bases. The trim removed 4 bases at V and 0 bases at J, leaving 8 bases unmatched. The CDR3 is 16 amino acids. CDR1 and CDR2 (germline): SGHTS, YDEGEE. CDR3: CASSRDAGGLNTEAFF. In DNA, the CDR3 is TGTGCCAGCAGCAGAGATGCAGGGGGCCTGAACACTGAAGCTTTCTTT.

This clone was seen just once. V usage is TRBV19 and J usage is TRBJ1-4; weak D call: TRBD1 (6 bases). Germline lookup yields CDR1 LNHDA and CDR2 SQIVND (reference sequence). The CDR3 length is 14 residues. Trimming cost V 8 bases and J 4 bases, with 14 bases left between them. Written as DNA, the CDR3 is TGTGCCAGTCTCAACAGGGCTGGTAATGAAAAACTGTTTTTT. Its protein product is CASLNRAGNEKLFF.

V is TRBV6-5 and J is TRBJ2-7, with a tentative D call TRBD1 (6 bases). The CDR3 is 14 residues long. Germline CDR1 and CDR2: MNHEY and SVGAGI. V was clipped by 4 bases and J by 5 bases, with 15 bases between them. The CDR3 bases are TGTGCCAGCAGTTCGTCCAGGGGTTGGGACGAGCAGTACTTC. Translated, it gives CASSSSRGWDEQYF.

CDR3 sequence (DNA): TGTGCCAGCAGTCCTCAGGGGAGAAATGGCTACACCTTC. It translates to CASSPQGRNGYTF. The chain recombines TRBV12-3 or TRBV12-4 with TRBJ1-2; possible D gene TRBD1, 6 bases. The CDR3 is 13 amino acids. Trimming took off 5 bases at V and 6 bases at J, with 13 bases between the two ends.

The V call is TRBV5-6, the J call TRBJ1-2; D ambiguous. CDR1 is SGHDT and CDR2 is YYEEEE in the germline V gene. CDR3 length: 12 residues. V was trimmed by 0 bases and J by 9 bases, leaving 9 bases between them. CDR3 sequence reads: CASSLGLARYTF. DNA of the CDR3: TGTGCCAGCAGCTTGGGCCTGGCACGCTACACCTTC.

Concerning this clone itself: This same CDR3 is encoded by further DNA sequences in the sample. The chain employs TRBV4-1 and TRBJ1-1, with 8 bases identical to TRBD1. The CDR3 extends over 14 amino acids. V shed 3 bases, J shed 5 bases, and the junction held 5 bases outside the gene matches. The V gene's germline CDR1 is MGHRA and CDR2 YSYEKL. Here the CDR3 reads CASSHQGAGTEAFF. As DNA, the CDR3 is TGCGCCAGCAGCCACCAGGGGGCGGGTACTGAAGCTTTCTTT.

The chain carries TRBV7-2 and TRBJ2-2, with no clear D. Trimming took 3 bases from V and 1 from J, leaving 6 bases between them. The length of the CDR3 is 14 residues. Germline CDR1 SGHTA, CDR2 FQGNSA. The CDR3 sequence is CASSFAGNTGELFF. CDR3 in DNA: TGTGCCAGCAGCTTCGCAGGGAACACCGGGGAGCTGTTTTTT.

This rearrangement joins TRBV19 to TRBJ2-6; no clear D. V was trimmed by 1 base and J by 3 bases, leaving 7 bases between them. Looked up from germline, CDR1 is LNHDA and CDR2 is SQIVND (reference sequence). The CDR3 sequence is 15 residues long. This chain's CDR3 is CASSIGPFGANVLTF. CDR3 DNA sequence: TGTGCCAGTAGTATAGGCCCGTTTGGGGCCAACGTCCTGACTTTC. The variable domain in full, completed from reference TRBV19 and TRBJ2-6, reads DGGITQSPKYLFRKEGQNVTLSCEQNLNHDAMYWYRQDPGQGLRLIYYSQIVNDFQKGDIAEGYSVSREKKESFPLTVTSAQKNPTAFYLCASSIGPFGANVLTFGAGSRLTVL.

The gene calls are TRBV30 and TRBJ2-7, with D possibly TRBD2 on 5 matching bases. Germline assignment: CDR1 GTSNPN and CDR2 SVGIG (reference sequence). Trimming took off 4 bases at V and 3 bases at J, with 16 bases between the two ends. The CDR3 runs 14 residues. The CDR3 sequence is CAWTAAESFYEQYF. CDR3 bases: TGTGCCTGGACTGCAGCGGAATCTTTCTACGAGCAGTACTTC.

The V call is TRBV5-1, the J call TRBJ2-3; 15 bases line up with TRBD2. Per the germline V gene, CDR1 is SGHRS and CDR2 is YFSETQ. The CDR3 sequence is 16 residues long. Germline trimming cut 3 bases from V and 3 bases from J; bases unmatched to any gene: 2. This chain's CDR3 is CASSSGLAGGTDTQYF. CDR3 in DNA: TGCGCCAGCAGCTCGGGACTAGCGGGGGGTACAGATACGCAGTATTTT.

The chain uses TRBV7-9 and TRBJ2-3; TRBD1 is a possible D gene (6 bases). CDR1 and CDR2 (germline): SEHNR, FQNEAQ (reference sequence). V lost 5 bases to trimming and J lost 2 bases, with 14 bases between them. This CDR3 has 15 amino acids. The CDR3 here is CASSRQDFTTDTQYF. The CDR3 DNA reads TGTGCCAGCAGCCGACAGGACTTTACCACAGATACGCAGTATTTT.

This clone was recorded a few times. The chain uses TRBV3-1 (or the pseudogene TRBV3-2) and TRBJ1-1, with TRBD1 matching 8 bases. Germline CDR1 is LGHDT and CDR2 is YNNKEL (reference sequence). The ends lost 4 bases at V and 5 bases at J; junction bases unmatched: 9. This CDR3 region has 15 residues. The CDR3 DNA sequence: TGTGCCAGCAGCCGGCCAGGACAGGGTTTAACTGAAGCTTTCTTT. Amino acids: CASSRPGQGLTEAFF.

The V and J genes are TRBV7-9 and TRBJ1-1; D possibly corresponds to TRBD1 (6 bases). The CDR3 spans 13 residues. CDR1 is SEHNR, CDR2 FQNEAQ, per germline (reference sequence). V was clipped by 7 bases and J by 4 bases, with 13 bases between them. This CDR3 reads CASTYLGGTEAFF. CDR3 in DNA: TGTGCCAGCACGTATTTAGGGGGCACTGAAGCTTTCTTT.

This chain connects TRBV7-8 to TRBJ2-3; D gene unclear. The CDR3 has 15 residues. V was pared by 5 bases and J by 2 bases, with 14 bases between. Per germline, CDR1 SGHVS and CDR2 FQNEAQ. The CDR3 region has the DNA TGTGCCAGCAGCCCAGCTATCTATTACACAGATACGCAGTATTTT. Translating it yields CASSPAIYYTDTQYF.

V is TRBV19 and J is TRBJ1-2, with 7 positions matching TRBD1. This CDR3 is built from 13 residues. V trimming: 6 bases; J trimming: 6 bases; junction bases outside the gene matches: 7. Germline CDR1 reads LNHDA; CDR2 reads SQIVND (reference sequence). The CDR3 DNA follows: TGTGCCAGTAGGCTAGACAGGGCTCATGGCTACACCTTC. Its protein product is CASRLDRAHGYTF.